A single sample is the source of the 18 T cell receptor beta chains below, sequenced in a study of blood T cell repertoires in COVID-19. Generated by immunoSEQ multiplex PCR, the TCRdb table keeps only in-frame clones and is missing some. The sample yields some 490,000 clones, 88% seen once. Sequenced sample: PBMCs or T cells enriched from blood (not recorded which). All receptors come from a woman in her fifties or sixties who had recovered from COVID-19.

As DNA, the CDR3 is TGCGCCAGCAGCTTTCTCTCTCCAGCAACTAATGAAAAACTGTTTTTT. Its translation is CASSFLSPATNEKLFF. This chain connects TRBV5-1 to TRBJ1-4, with unresolved D. The CDR3 is 16 residues long. CDR1 and CDR2 (germline): SGHRS, YFSETQ. The V end was cut by 2 bases, the J end by 0 bases, with 11 bases between.

The chain joins TRBV14 to TRBJ1-5, with 7 bases matching TRBD1. Trimming removed 1 base from V and 4 bases from J; junction bases left unmatched: 13. This CDR3 is 18 amino acids long. The germline V gene encodes CDR1 SGHDN and CDR2 FVKESK. The CDR3 here is CASSQAVPPRDRNQPQHF. CDR3 nucleotides: TGTGCCAGCAGCCAAGCCGTCCCTCCCCGGGACAGAAATCAGCCCCAGCATTTT.

Concerning this clone: Other DNA sequences in the same sample also yield this CDR3. J is TRBJ2-1 and V is TRBV7-2; tentative D call: TRBD2 (7 bases). Trimming pared 4 bases from V and 6 bases from J, leaving 16 bases between. This CDR3 has 15 residues. The germline V gene has CDR1 SGHTA and CDR2 FQGNSA. The CDR3 is CASSSQRGAGNEQFF. The CDR3 DNA is TGTGCCAGCAGCTCCCAACGGGGGGCAGGCAATGAGCAGTTCTTC.

V is TRBV5-1 and J is TRBJ2-1; tentative D call: TRBD2 (5 bases). The germline V and J ends were trimmed by 0 bases and 0 bases, with 10 bases remaining between them. Germline V gives CDR1 SGHRS, CDR2 YFSETQ. The CDR3 covers 16 residues. CDR3 sequence (DNA): TGCGCCAGCAGCTTGGGAGGGAGTAGCTCCTACAATGAGCAGTTCTTC. It translates to CASSLGGSSSYNEQFF. The full variable domain, rest sourced from reference TRBV5-1 and TRBJ2-1, is KAGVTQTPRYLIKTRGQQVTLSCSPISGHRSVSWYQQTPGQGLQFLFEYFSETQRNKGNFPGRFSGRQFSNSRSEMNVSTLELGDSALYLCASSLGGSSSYNEQFFGPGTRLTVL.

The chain couples TRBV2 to TRBJ2-2, with D possibly matching TRBD2 (6 bases). Germline V lookup: CDR1 SNHLY, CDR2 FYNNEI. V gave up 8 bases and J gave up 4 bases, with 11 bases separating them. This CDR3 spans 13 amino acids. The CDR3 loop is CASGVGGTGELFF. The CDR3 nucleotides are TGTGCCAGCGGGGTGGGGGGCACCGGGGAGCTGTTTTTT.

This sequence joins TRBV5-1 and TRBJ1-2; no clear D. With 7 bases removed from V and 7 bases from J, the gap between germline ends came to 20 bases. Germline V CDR1 and CDR2: SGHRS, YFSETQ. The CDR3 is 14 residues long. For the CDR3, the DNA is TGCGCCAGCGGACTAACACTGGAACGGGGTGGCTACACCTTC. Amino acid sequence: CASGLTLERGGYTF.

CDR3 loop: CASSFREITDTQYF. CDR3 DNA sequence: TGTGCCAGCAGCTTTCGGGAAATCACAGATACGCAGTATTTT. The chain links TRBV7-9 to TRBJ2-3; tentative D call: TRBD2 (5 bases). Trimming pared 3 bases from V and 2 bases from J, leaving 9 bases between. CDR3 length: 14 residues. The V gene's germline CDR1 is SEHNR and CDR2 FQNEAQ (reference sequence).

This sequence joins TRBV5-1 and TRBJ2-1, with TRBD2 identical over 8 bases. The V segment lost 0 bases and the J segment 7 bases; nucleotides outside the gene matches: 3. Germline V gives CDR1 SGHRS, CDR2 YFSETQ. This CDR3 is built from 14 residues. CDR3 loop: CASSLGSSGNEQFF. The CDR3 DNA follows: TGCGCCAGCAGCTTGGGGTCTAGCGGGAATGAGCAGTTCTTC.

The rearrangement uses TRBV6-5 and TRBJ2-7; the D gene is possibly TRBD2 (5 bases). V lost 8 bases, J lost 3 bases, and 11 bases lay in between. The germline V gene has CDR1 MNHEY and CDR2 SVGAGI. CDR3 length equals 12 residues. DNA for the CDR3: TGTGCCAGCCGGACTGGGAGCTACGAGCAGTACTTC. Protein sequence: CASRTGSYEQYF.

The CDR3 region is CASRPTGVDYGYTF. The CDR3, as DNA: TGTGCCAGCAGACCGACAGGGGTAGACTATGGCTACACCTTC. The rearrangement joins TRBV11-2 to TRBJ1-2; the match to TRBD1 covers 8 bases. Germline CDR1 and CDR2: SGHAT and FQNNGV. V lost 6 bases to trimming and J lost 3 bases; unmatched junction nucleotides: 6. This CDR3 has 14 amino acids.

Only one count was recorded for this clone. This chain uses TRBV7-2 with TRBJ1-5; 10 nucleotides line up with TRBD1. The CDR3 is 17 residues long. Unmatched junction bases numbered 6, after V lost 4 bases and J lost 0 bases. Germline assignment: CDR1 SGHTA and CDR2 FQGNSA. The CDR3 sequence: CASSSTGGAGSNQPQHF. CDR3 sequence (DNA): TGTGCCAGCAGCTCGACAGGGGGCGCCGGTAGCAATCAGCCCCAGCATTTT.

The chain is built from TRBV11-2 and TRBJ1-1; D is ambiguous. Germline CDR1 reads SGHAT; CDR2 reads FQNNGV. Trimming pared 4 bases from V and 0 bases from J, leaving 21 bases between. This CDR3 spans 18 amino acids. For the CDR3, the DNA is TGTGCCAGCAGCTCCCCGCGGCGGGCCCATGTTATGAACACTGAAGCTTTCTTT. It translates to CASSSPRRAHVMNTEAFF.

The chain is built from TRBV10-3 and TRBJ2-3; 10 bases are shared with TRBD1. V lost 8 bases and J lost 2; bases outside the gene matches: 16. CDR3 length: 18 amino acids. Germline V lookup: CDR1 ENHRY, CDR2 SYGVKD. The CDR3, as DNA: TGTGCCATCCGGGGGGCTTCCACGGGGACAGGGGCCACAGATACGCAGTATTTT. Its protein product is CAIRGASTGTGATDTQYF.

This rearrangement joins TRBV6-5 to TRBJ2-4; possibly TRBD1 for D (5 bases). The V gene's germline CDR1 is MNHEY and CDR2 SVGAGI. Trimming pared 8 bases from V and 3 bases from J, leaving 14 bases between. The CDR3 loop spans 14 amino acids. This CDR3 reads CASQITGGKNIQYF. In DNA form, the CDR3 reads TGTGCCAGCCAAATAACAGGTGGCAAAAACATTCAGTACTTC.

This clone was seen just once. This chain joins TRBV5-6 and TRBJ2-7, with D maybe TRBD2 (6 bases). This CDR3 comprises 16 residues. Germline V lookup: CDR1 SGHDT, CDR2 YYEEEE. Trimming took off 3 bases at V and 6 bases at J, with 22 bases between the two ends. The CDR3 region has the DNA TGTGCCAGCAGCTGGCAGGGTGGGTATTTCGGGAGCGAGCAGTACGTC. Translated: CASSWQGGYFGSEQYV.

This chain joins TRBV14 and TRBJ1-6; 8 nucleotides match TRBD1. V dropped 4 bases and J dropped 10; count of bases not matched to a gene: 6. Germline V lookup: CDR1 SGHDN, CDR2 FVKESK. The CDR3 is 14 residues long. This chain's CDR3 is CASSPGTGNSPLHF. CDR3 sequence (DNA): TGTGCCAGCAGCCCCGGGACAGGCAACTCACCCCTCCACTTT.

The rearrangement uses TRBV28 and TRBJ1-5; the match to TRBD1 covers 7 bases. Germline V gene lookup returns CDR1 MDHEN and CDR2 SYDVKM. This CDR3 is built from 15 residues. V was pared by 5 bases and J by 3 bases, with 7 bases of the junction left unmatched. CDR3 protein: CASSGGTAYNQPQHF. DNA of the CDR3: TGTGCCAGCAGTGGTGGGACAGCTTACAATCAGCCCCAGCATTTT.

The chain links TRBV2 to TRBJ1-2; no clear D. The CDR3 contains 13 residues. CDR1 SNHLY and CDR2 FYNNEI come from the germline V gene. Trimming pared 6 bases from V and 5 bases from J, leaving 13 bases between. In nucleotides, the CDR3 is TGTGCCAGCAGACCCGAAGGGAGGTATGGCTACACCTTC. Protein sequence: CASRPEGRYGYTF.